This T cell receptor (beta chain) derives from a study of T cell responses to AZD1222 COVID-19 vaccine. In the study overall: Pooling was applied to second doses at about 4 or about 12 weeks.

A word on this clone: The target antigen is unknown.

Assay used: immunoSEQ multiplex PCR; TCRdb lists only in-frame clones, some missing. This table has around 100,000 clones, around 87% appearing once. Overall study results and limits: No day 14 peak samples; only post-peak repertoires were characterized.

The junction had 8 bases not matched to a gene; V was cut back by 4 bases and J by 5 bases. From germline, CDR1 is SGHRS and CDR2 YFSETQ. The CDR3 sequence is 14 residues long. The receptor was derived from an adult in good health. The chain employs TRBV5-1 and TRBJ2-5; 7 nucleotides align to TRBD2. The sample consisted of peripheral blood, taken on day 0 of AZD1222 vaccination. CDR3 sequence (DNA): TGCGCCAGCAGCGACGGACTAGGACCCGAGACCCAGTACTTC. This encodes CASSDGLGPETQYF.